This record covers a single T cell receptor (beta chain). Partitioning of CD4+ cells yielded a CD45RA+ naive subset and a CD45RA-negative memory subset. V lost 5 bases and J 0 bases, leaving 10 bases between the germline ends. Germline CDR1 reads MDHEN; CDR2 reads SYDVKM. This CDR3 is built from 14 residues. Assay: immunoSEQ multiplex PCR; the TCRdb copy retains only in-frame clones and omits some. Of 850,000 to 1,200,000 clones listed, about 77% were seen once; the top ten hold approximately 1.5%. The data were obtained in a study of shared clonotypes between healthy human individuals. V and J are TRBV28 and TRBJ1-2, with D uncertain. Specimen: memory CD4+ T cells sorted from blood. Specified subset: CD45RA-negative fraction. The TCR was taken from a young man in good health. Written as DNA, the CDR3 is TGTGCCAGCAGTCTACTATTTTCTAACTATGGCTACACCTTC. Its protein is CASSLLFSNYGYTF.